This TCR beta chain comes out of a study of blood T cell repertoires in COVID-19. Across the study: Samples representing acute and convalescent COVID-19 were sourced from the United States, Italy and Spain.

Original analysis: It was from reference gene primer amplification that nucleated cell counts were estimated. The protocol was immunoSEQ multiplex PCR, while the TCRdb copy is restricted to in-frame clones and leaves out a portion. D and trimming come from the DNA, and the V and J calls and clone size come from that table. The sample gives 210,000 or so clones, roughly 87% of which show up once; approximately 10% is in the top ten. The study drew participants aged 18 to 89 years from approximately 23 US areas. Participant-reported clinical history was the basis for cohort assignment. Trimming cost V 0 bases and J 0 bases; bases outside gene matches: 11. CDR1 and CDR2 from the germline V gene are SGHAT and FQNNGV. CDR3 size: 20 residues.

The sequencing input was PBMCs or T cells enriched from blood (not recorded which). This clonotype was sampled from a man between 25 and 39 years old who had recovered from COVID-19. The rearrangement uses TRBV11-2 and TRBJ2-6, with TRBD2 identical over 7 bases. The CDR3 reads CASSLDGVGTTLSGANVLTF. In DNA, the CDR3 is TGTGCCAGCAGCTTAGATGGCGTTGGGACTACGCTCTCTGGGGCCAACGTCCTGACTTTC.